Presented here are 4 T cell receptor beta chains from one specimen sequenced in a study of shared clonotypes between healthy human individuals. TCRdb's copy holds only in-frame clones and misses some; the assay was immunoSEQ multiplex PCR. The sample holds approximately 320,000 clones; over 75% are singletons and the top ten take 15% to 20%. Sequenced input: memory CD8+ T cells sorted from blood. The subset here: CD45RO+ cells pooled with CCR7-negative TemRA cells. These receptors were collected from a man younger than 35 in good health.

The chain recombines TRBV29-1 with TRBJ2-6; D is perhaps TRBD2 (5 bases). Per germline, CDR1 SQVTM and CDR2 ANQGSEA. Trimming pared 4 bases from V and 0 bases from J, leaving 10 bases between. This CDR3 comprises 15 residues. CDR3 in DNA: TGCAGCGTTGCTCCCGAGGGCTCTGGGGCCAACGTCCTGACTTTC. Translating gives CSVAPEGSGANVLTF.

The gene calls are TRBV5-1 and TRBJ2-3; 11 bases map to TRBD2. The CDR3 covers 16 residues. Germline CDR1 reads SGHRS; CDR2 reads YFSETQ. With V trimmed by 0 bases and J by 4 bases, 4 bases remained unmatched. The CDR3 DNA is TGCGCCAGCAGCTTGGCGACTAGCGGGGCGGCAGATACGCAGTATTTT. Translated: CASSLATSGAADTQYF.

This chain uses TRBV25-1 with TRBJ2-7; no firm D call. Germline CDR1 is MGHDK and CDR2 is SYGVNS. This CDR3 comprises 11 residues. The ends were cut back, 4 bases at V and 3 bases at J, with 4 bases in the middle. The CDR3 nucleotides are TGTGCCAGCAGTGTAGTCTACGAGCAGTACTTC. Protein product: CASSVVYEQYF.

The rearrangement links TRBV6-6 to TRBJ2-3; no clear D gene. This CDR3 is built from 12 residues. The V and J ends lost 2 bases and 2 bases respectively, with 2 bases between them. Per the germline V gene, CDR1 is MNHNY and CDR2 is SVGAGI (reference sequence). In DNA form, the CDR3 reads TGTGCCAGCAGTTACACCACAGATACGCAGTATTTT. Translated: CASSYTTDTQYF.